This TCR beta chain was documented in a study of T cell responses to AZD1222 COVID-19 vaccine. Measured with immunoSEQ multiplex PCR; TCRdb has only the in-frame clones, and not every one. The data contain about 100,000 clones, 80% to 95% of them singletons. The CDR3 loop spans 15 amino acids. V was pared by 5 bases and J by 4 bases, with 14 bases between. Germline-derived CDR1 and CDR2 are SSHAT and FNYEAQ (reference sequence). Study conclusions and caveats: Two doses of AZD1222 preceded a rise in Spike-specific TCR breadth and depth. The study reported that nearly half of spike-specific TCRs target unmutated variant regions. Of the AZD1222 recipients, only six or seven were seropositive at baseline.

In its sample, this clone was seen a few times. The target antigen is unknown. The sample here was peripheral blood, taken 28 days after the second AZD1222 dose. The sequence was obtained from an adult who received the AZD1222 COVID-19 vaccine. J is TRBJ2-2 and V is TRBV7-7; D unclear. The CDR3: CASSLADGTTGELFF. The CDR3 coding sequence is TGTGCCAGCAGCCTCGCGGACGGAACCACCGGGGAGCTGTTTTTT.